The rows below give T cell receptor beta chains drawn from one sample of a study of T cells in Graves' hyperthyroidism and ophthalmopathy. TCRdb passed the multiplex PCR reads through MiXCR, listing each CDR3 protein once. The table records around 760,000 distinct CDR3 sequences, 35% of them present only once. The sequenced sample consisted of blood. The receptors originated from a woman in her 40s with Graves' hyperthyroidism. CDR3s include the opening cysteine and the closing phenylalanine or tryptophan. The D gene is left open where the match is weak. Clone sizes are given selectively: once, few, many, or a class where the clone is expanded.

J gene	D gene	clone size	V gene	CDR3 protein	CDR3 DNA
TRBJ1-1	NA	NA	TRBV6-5	CASSYSITGEAFF	TGTGCCAGCAGTTACTCGATCACGGGTGAAGCTTTCTTT
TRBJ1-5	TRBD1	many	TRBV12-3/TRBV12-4	CASSSDRDHNQPQHF	TGTGCCAGCAGCTCAGACAGGGACCACAATCAGCCCCAGCATTTT
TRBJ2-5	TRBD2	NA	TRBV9	CASSVVPLAGKETQYF	TGTGCCAGCAGCGTAGTTCCTCTAGCGGGGAAAGAGACCCAGTACTTC
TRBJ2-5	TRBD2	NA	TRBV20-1	CSAYPAGKETQYF	TGCAGTGCTTACCCAGCGGGGAAAGAGACCCAGTACTTC
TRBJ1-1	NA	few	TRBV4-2	CASSQEDRVATEAFF	TGTGCCAGCAGCCAAGAGGACCGAGTGGCCACTGAAGCTTTCTTT
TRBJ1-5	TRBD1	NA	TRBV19	CARSPTRDSYQPQHF	TGTGCCAGGAGTCCAACCCGGGACAGCTATCAGCCCCAGCATTTT
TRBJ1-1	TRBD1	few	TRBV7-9	CASSPRGDAEAFF	TGTGCCAGCAGCCCCAGGGGGGACGCTGAAGCTTTCTTT
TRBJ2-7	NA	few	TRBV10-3	CAIRSGLGEQYF	TGTGCCATCCGGTCGGGGTTAGGCGAGCAGTACTTC
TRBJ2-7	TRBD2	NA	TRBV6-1	CASSDLAGEHPYEQYF	TGTGCCAGCAGTGATCTAGCGGGAGAGCACCCCTACGAGCAGTACTTC
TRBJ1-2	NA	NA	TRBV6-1	CASSRQERGYGYTF	TGTGCCAGCAGCCGACAGGAAAGGGGATATGGCTACACCTTC
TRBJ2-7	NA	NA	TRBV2	CASSEAWISYEQYF	TGTGCCAGCAGTGAAGCGTGGATCTCCTACGAGCAGTACTTC
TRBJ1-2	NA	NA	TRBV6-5	CASRLRVGYTF	TGTGCCAGCAGGCTACGCGTCGGCTACACCTTC
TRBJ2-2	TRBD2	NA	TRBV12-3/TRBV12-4	CASSQDLGLVGPGELFF	TGTGCCAGCAGCCAAGATTTGGGACTAGTTGGTCCCGGGGAGCTGTTTTTT
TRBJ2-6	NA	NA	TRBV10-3	CASSHGRVPTPPGANVLTF	TGTGCCAGCAGCCATGGCCGGGTTCCGACTCCCCCGGGGGCCAACGTCCTGACTTTC
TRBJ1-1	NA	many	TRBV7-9	CASNRVNTEAFF	TGTGCCAGCAACCGAGTGAACACTGAAGCTTTCTTT
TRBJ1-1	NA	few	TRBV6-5	CASSQQRGGNTEAFF	TGTGCCAGCAGTCAGCAAAGGGGGGGGAACACTGAAGCTTTCTTT
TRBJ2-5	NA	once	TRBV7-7	CASRPILRWEETQYF	TGTGCTAGCAGACCTATCCTAAGGTGGGAAGAGACCCAGTACTTC
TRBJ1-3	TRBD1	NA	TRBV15	CATGRTGQGYGNTIYF	TGTGCCACCGGCAGAACCGGACAGGGCTATGGAAACACCATATATTTT
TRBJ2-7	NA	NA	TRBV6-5	CASGDAGSYEQYF	TGTGCCAGCGGGGACGCAGGGTCCTACGAGCAGTACTTC
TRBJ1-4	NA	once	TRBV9	CASSVAAGLNEKLCF	TGTGCCAGCAGCGTAGCGGCAGGCCTAAATGAAAAACTGTGTTTT
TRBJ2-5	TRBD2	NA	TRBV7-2	CASSSIPGGGGEWAQYF	TGTGCCAGCAGCTCCATCCCCGGCGGGGGGGGGGAGTGGGCCCAGTACTTC
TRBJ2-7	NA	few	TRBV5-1	CASSLGRGRVYEQYF	TGCGCCAGCAGCTTGGGAAGGGGAAGGGTCTACGAGCAGTACTTC
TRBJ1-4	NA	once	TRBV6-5	CASSEAIDSINEKLFF	TGTGCCAGCAGTGAAGCGATCGACAGCATTAATGAAAAACTGTTTTTT
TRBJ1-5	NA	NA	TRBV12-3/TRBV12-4	CASSPTVGQPQHF	TGTGCCAGCTCACCAACGGTTGGGCAGCCCCAGCATTTT
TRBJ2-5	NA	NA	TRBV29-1	CSVEVGDQPQYF	TGCAGCGTTGAAGTGGGTGATCAGCCCCAGTACTTC
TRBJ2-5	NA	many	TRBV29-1	CSVDMGTVGTQYF	TGCAGCGTTGATATGGGCACGGTGGGGACCCAGTACTTC
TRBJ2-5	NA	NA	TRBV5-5	CASSKVGETQYF	TGTGCCAGCAGCAAAGTCGGGGAGACCCAGTACTTC
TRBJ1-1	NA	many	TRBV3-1	CASSQGGGEAFF	TGTGCCAGCAGCCAAGGGGGAGGCGAAGCTTTCTTT
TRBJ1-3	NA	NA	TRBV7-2	CAASSGNTIYF	TGTGCTGCAAGCTCTGGAAACACCATATATTTT
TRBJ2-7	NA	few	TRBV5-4	CASSRTGQLEQYF	TGTGCCAGCAGCCGGACCGGCCAGCTCGAGCAGTACTTC
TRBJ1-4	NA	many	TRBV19	CASSMREKLFF	TGTGCCAGTAGTATGCGTGAAAAACTGTTTTTT
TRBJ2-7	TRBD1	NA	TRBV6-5	CASSPGQGKWKQYF	TGTGCCAGCAGCCCGGGACAGGGGAAGTGGAAGCAGTACTTC
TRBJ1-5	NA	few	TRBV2	CASSELLAAGTPQHF	TGTGCCAGCAGTGAACTTTTGGCGGCCGGCACGCCCCAGCATTTT
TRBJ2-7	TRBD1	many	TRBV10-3	CAISESGRGTAGYEQYF	TGTGCCATCAGTGAGTCTGGGCGAGGGACAGCCGGATACGAGCAGTACTTC
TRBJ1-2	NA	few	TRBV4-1	CASSRSEYGYTF	TGCGCCAGCAGCAGATCAGAGTATGGCTACACCTTC
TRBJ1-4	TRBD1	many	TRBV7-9	CASKQGQDEKLFF	TGTGCCAGTAAACAGGGGCAGGATGAAAAACTGTTTTTT
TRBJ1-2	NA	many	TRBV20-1	CSAVPGQLSNYGYTF	TGCAGTGCTGTTCCCGGACAGCTATCAAACTATGGCTACACCTTC
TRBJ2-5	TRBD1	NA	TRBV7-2	CASSEAGQGNQETQYF	TGTGCCAGCAGTGAAGCGGGACAGGGGAACCAAGAGACCCAGTACTTC
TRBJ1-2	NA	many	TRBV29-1	CSAVARRRVGISYGYTF	TGCAGCGCCGTAGCCCGACGGCGGGTCGGAATAAGCTATGGCTACACCTTC
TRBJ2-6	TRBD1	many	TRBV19	CASLGGQGFFGANVLTF	TGTGCCAGCTTGGGGGGACAGGGCTTCTTTGGGGCCAACGTCCTGACTTTC
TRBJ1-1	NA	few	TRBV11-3	CASSQEPNGRTEAFF	TGTGCCAGCAGCCAAGAGCCGAATGGCAGGACTGAAGCTTTCTTT